The 11 T cell receptor beta chains listed next were all sequenced from one sample in a study of CD8 T cells in ankylosing spondylitis. Overall study results and limits: A motif in TCR beta, a set of under ten highly homologous variants, appeared characteristic of ankylosing spondylitis blood.

TCRdb analysed the 5' RACE reads with MiXCR anew, one entry per CDR3 protein. Here the sample spans around 140,000 distinct CDR3 sequences, approximately 17% being singletons. Which antigens these TCRs recognize remains unknown. The specimen sequenced was blood, either unsorted or a sorted T cell fraction (not recorded which). Receptor source: a male donor with ankylosing spondylitis.

The chain combines TRBV6-2 or TRBV6-3 with TRBJ1-5, with D possibly being TRBD1 (6 bases). The CDR3 consists of 15 residues. Trimming took off 1 base at V and 5 bases at J, with 12 bases between the two ends. CDR1 and CDR2 from the germline V gene are MNHEY and SVGEGT. The CDR3 region has the DNA TGTGCCAGCAGTTACTTGGCGGCAGGGGATCAGCCCCAGCATTTT. It specifies CASSYLAAGDQPQHF.

The chain joins TRBV4-1 to TRBJ2-7; D might be TRBD2 (5 bases). The V and J ends lost 0 bases and 6 bases respectively, with 12 bases between them. Germline V lookup: CDR1 MGHRA, CDR2 YSYEKL. There are 14 residues in the CDR3. CDR3 bases: TGCGCCAGCAGCCAAGATCCCGGGGTGGGCGAGCAGTACTTC. Translation: CASSQDPGVGEQYF.

The chain joins TRBV7-9 to TRBJ2-7, with D unresolved. The CDR3 spans 13 residues. Trimming removed 5 bases at V and 1 base at J, with 9 bases between. Germline CDR1 reads SEHNR; CDR2 reads FQNEAQ (reference sequence). CDR3 residues: CASSPFGSYEQYF. The CDR3 nucleotides read TGTGCCAGCAGCCCTTTTGGGTCCTACGAGCAGTACTTC. The full variable domain, with the rest looked up from reference TRBV7-9 and TRBJ2-7, is DTGVSQNPRHKITKRGQNVTFRCDPISEHNRLYWYRQTLGQGPEFLTYFQNEAQLEKSRLLSDRFSAERPKGSFSTLEIQRTEQGDSAMYLCASSPFGSYEQYFGPGTRLTVT.

The gene calls are TRBV24-1 and TRBJ2-1, with D tentatively TRBD2 (5 bases). Looked up from germline, CDR1 is KGHDR and CDR2 is SFDVKD. CDR3 length: 12 amino acids. V was pared by 8 bases and J by 15 bases, with 19 bases between. The DNA of the CDR3 is TGTGCCACCAAACCGTCGGACGGGATAACGTTCTTC. Protein product: CATKPSDGITFF.

The chain joins TRBV7-9 to TRBJ2-1; 11 nucleotides align to TRBD1. CDR1 is SEHNR, CDR2 FQNEAQ, per germline (reference sequence). The CDR3 loop spans 15 amino acids. J was trimmed by 7 bases and V by 5 bases; bases with no gene match: 7. This CDR3 is CASSPGQGGLNEQFF. The CDR3 DNA sequence: TGTGCCAGCAGCCCGGGACAGGGGGGCCTTAATGAGCAGTTCTTC.

This clonotype was observed a handful of times. V gene TRBV25-1 combines with J gene TRBJ2-2; D not certain. V lost 4 bases to trimming and J lost 0 bases, with 9 bases between them. CDR1 and CDR2 (germline): MGHDK, SYGVNS. There are 15 residues in the CDR3. CDR3 bases: TGTGCCAGCAGTGGTTGGGCCACGAACACCGGGGAGCTGTTTTTT. As protein: CASSGWATNTGELFF. The full variable domain, its missing parts supplied by reference TRBV25-1 and TRBJ2-2, is EADIYQTPRYLVIGTGKKITLECSQTMGHDKMYWYQQDPGMELHLIHYSYGVNSTEKGDLSSESTVSRIRTEHFPLTLESARPSHTSQYLCASSGWATNTGELFFGEGSRLTVL.

This clonotype showed up just a few times. This sequence joins TRBV27 and TRBJ2-2; D possibly corresponds to TRBD1 (6 bases). CDR3 size: 14 residues. From germline, CDR1 is MNHEY and CDR2 SMNVEV (reference sequence). V was pared by 7 bases and J by 3 bases, with 12 bases between. For the CDR3, the DNA is TGTGCCAGCATCGGCAGGGGAGACACCGGGGAGCTGTTTTTT. Its protein is CASIGRGDTGELFF.

In its sample, this clonotype was seen many times. V and J are TRBV7-8 and TRBJ1-2, with 9 bases that match TRBD1. CDR3 size: 15 residues. Germline CDR1 is SGHVS and CDR2 is FQNEAQ. Unmatched junction bases numbered 9, after V lost 5 bases and J lost 5 bases. Here the CDR3 DNA reads TGTGCCAGCAGCCCACAGGGGGCAGGAGGGTATGGCTACACCTTC. Translating gives CASSPQGAGGYGYTF. Drawing the rest from reference TRBV7-8 and TRBJ1-2, the complete variable domain is GAGVSQSPRYKVAKRGQDVALRCDPISGHVSLFWYQQALGQGPEFLTYFQNEAQLDKSGLPSDRFFAERPEGSVSTLKIQRTQQEDSAVYLCASSPQGAGGYGYTFGSGTRLTVV.

This clonotype came up a few times. The chain is built from TRBV6-2 or TRBV6-3 and TRBJ1-5; unclear D gene. Trimming cost V 6 bases and J 9 bases, with 21 bases left between them. The CDR3 consists of 15 residues. CDR1 and CDR2 from the germline V gene are MNHEY and SVGEGT. The CDR3 nucleotides read TGTGCCAGCAGGGGAGTCTTTACCGTGGGGAGGCCCCAGCATTTT. Its translation: CASRGVFTVGRPQHF.

This clonotype was counted only a few times. The chain carries TRBV7-9 and TRBJ2-1; 10 nucleotides agree with TRBD2. The ends lost 1 base at V and 5 bases at J; junction bases unmatched: 2. Germline-derived CDR1 and CDR2 are SEHNR and FQNEAQ (reference sequence). The CDR3 has 15 residues. CDR3 nucleotides: TGTGCCAGCAGCTTAGTCCTAGCGGGAGACAATGAGCAGTTCTTC. It encodes CASSLVLAGDNEQFF.

This clonotype was observed a few times. The V call is TRBV2, the J call TRBJ2-2, with 7 nucleotides matching TRBD2. The CDR3 loop spans 15 amino acids. The J segment lost 2 bases and the V segment lost 10 bases, leaving 10 bases of the junction unmatched. Germline V gene sequence: CDR1 SNHLY, CDR2 FYNNEI. The CDR3 nucleotides read TGTGCCAAAAGGCAACGGGAGGAAAACACCGGGGAGCTGTTTTTT. This translates into CAKRQREENTGELFF.